These T cell receptor beta chains were read from a single sample in a study of post-analysis software for immune sequencing data. TCRdb analysed the PCR reads with MiXCR anew, one entry per CDR3 protein. The sample yields more than 450,000 distinct CDR3 sequences, around 47% seen once. Sequenced material: blood. Source of these receptors: a girl aged 10 to 17 with multiple sclerosis. CDR3s include the opening cysteine and the closing phenylalanine or tryptophan. D genes are given only for firm matches. Clone size appears in some rows only: once, few, many, or a class for an expanded clone.

V	D	size	J	CDR3	DNA
TRBV7-7	.	once	TRBJ2-1	CASSLGRLIVGESNEQFF	TGTGCTAGCAGCTTAGGACGATTAATAGTGGGGGAGAGCAATGAGCAGTTCTTC
TRBV6-2/TRBV6-3	TRBD2	few	TRBJ2-3	CASSYQAGGSTDTQYF	TGTGCCAGCAGTTACCAAGCGGGAGGGTCCACAGATACGCAGTATTTT
TRBV5-1	TRBD1	.	TRBJ2-7	CASSLVGQGFNEQYF	TGCGCCAGCAGCTTGGTGGGACAGGGGTTCAACGAGCAGTACTTC
TRBV5-1	TRBD2	.	TRBJ2-1	CASSSGLAGVRINEQFF	TGCGCCAGCAGCTCTGGACTAGCGGGGGTTCGGATAAATGAGCAGTTCTTC
TRBV12-3/TRBV12-4	TRBD1	few	TRBJ2-7	CASRLGQPYEQYF	TGTGCCAGCAGGCTGGGACAGCCCTACGAGCAGTACTTC
TRBV5-5	TRBD1	few	TRBJ1-1	CASSLMQGGDRAFF	TGTGCCAGCAGCTTGATGCAGGGCGGGGACAGGGCTTTCTTT
TRBV20-1	.	once	TRBJ2-1	CNAPLGLGEQFF	TGCAATGCCCCCCTTGGGCTGGGTGAGCAGTTCTTC
TRBV3-1	.	.	TRBJ1-2	CASQATRRAYYGYTF	TGTGCCAGCCAGGCCACCAGGAGGGCTTACTATGGCTACACCTTC
TRBV6-6	TRBD1	.	TRBJ1-1	CASSPGTGGDTEAFF	TGTGCCAGCAGTCCCGGGACAGGGGGGGACACTGAAGCTTTCTTT
TRBV12-3/TRBV12-4	TRBD2	.	TRBJ2-7	CASTFGLAGVLAEQYF	TGTGCCAGCACCTTTGGGCTAGCGGGAGTGTTAGCCGAGCAGTACTTC
TRBV12-3/TRBV12-4	.	few	TRBJ1-2	CASRQGGVSNGYTF	TGTGCCAGCAGGCAAGGTGGGGTGTCGAATGGCTACACCTTC
TRBV12-3/TRBV12-4	.	few	TRBJ2-7	CASMGRPLNLQYF	TGTGCCAGCATGGGGAGACCACTCAACTTGCAGTACTTC
TRBV29-1	TRBD1	.	TRBJ2-5	CAISGGRYSNQPQYF	TGCGCTATTTCAGGGGGAAGGTATAGCAATCAGCCCCAGTACTTC
TRBV12-3/TRBV12-4	TRBD1	.	TRBJ2-7	CASRKGQGVLFNEQYF	TGTGCCAGCCGTAAGGGGCAGGGGGTCCTTTTCAACGAGCAGTACTTC
TRBV5-1	.	.	TRBJ2-7	CASSFTGATYEQYF	TGCGCCAGCAGCTTCACCGGGGCCACCTACGAGCAGTACTTC
TRBV7-3	TRBD1	once	TRBJ1-1	CASSLMGTAEAFF	TGTGCCAGCAGCCTCATGGGGACAGCAGAAGCTTTCTTT
TRBV2	.	.	TRBJ1-2	CASSGGSTMAGYTF	TGTGCCAGCAGTGGGGGTTCTACTATGGCTGGCTACACCTTC
TRBV5-1	.	.	TRBJ2-5	CASSLRQRQETQYF	TGCGCCAGCAGCTTACGACAGCGCCAAGAGACCCAGTACTTC
TRBV30	.	.	TRBJ1-2	CAWSVSGSYGYTF	TGTGCCTGGAGTGTATCGGGGAGTTATGGCTACACCTTC
TRBV29-1	.	.	TRBJ2-3	CSAEGMGGPGDTQYF	TGCAGCGCCGAGGGAATGGGGGGGCCGGGGGATACGCAGTATTTT
TRBV27	.	few	TRBJ2-5	CASSRIRQPYQETQYF	TGTGCCAGCAGTCGAATCAGGCAGCCGTACCAAGAGACCCAGTACTTC
TRBV6-5	.	.	TRBJ2-2	CASSYSVSTGELFF	TGTGCCAGCAGTTACTCGGTCAGCACCGGGGAGCTGTTTTTT
TRBV11-2	TRBD2	few	TRBJ2-1	CASSLGGGQYNEQFF	TGTGCCAGCAGCTTGGGCGGGGGGCAGTACAATGAGCAGTTCTTC
TRBV7-9	TRBD1	.	TRBJ2-7	CASSLGSNRGIHEQYF	TGTGCCAGCAGCTTAGGGTCTAACAGGGGGATACACGAGCAGTACTTC
TRBV2	.	.	TRBJ2-1	CARSRDGLYNEQFF	TGTGCCAGATCCCGGGACGGTTTATACAATGAGCAGTTCTTC
TRBV20-1	.	.	TRBJ2-3	CSASLQSSTDTQYF	TGCAGTGCTAGCCTTCAATCTAGCACAGATACGCAGTATTTT
TRBV29-1	TRBD1	many	TRBJ2-1	CSVRDRGSYNEQFF	TGCAGCGTACGAGACAGGGGATCCTACAATGAGCAGTTCTTC
TRBV13	.	few	TRBJ2-7	CASSLGGTVAIVSGHEQYF	TGTGCCAGCAGCTTAGGTGGCACTGTAGCGATCGTCTCCGGGCACGAGCAGTACTTC
TRBV12-3/TRBV12-4	.	.	TRBJ2-3	CASISGSPTNTQYF	TGTGCCAGCATCTCGGGCAGCCCCACGAATACGCAGTATTTT
TRBV29-1	.	.	TRBJ2-7	CSVEYVDREQYF	TGCAGCGTTGAATACGTCGACCGCGAGCAGTACTTC
TRBV29-1	.	few	TRBJ2-7	CSVLTTYSYEQYF	TGCAGCGTGTTGACCACTTACTCCTACGAGCAGTACTTC
TRBV3-1	.	.	TRBJ2-2	CASSPFEVVTGELFF	TGTGCCAGCAGCCCCTTCGAGGTGGTCACCGGGGAGCTGTTTTTT